This paragraph covers one T cell receptor (beta chain) sequence. This CDR3 contains 15 residues. Trimming left V 5 bases short and J 4 bases short, with 16 bases between. Germline V gene lookup returns CDR1 SGHTA and CDR2 FQGNSA. The data belong to a study of blood T cell repertoires in COVID-19. Here immunoSEQ multiplex PCR was the method, and the copy in TCRdb shows in-frame clones only, minus some. The sample has approximately 270,000 clones; 91% are singletons. The sequence was obtained from a man in his forties or fifties who had been exposed to COVID-19. Sequencing used PBMCs or T cells enriched from blood (not recorded which). This chain uses TRBV7-2 with TRBJ2-3; D perhaps matches TRBD1 (5 bases). The CDR3 region has the DNA TGTGCCAGCAGCAATCAGGGAAGTGGCCCAGATACGCAGTATTTT. This encodes CASSNQGSGPDTQYF.